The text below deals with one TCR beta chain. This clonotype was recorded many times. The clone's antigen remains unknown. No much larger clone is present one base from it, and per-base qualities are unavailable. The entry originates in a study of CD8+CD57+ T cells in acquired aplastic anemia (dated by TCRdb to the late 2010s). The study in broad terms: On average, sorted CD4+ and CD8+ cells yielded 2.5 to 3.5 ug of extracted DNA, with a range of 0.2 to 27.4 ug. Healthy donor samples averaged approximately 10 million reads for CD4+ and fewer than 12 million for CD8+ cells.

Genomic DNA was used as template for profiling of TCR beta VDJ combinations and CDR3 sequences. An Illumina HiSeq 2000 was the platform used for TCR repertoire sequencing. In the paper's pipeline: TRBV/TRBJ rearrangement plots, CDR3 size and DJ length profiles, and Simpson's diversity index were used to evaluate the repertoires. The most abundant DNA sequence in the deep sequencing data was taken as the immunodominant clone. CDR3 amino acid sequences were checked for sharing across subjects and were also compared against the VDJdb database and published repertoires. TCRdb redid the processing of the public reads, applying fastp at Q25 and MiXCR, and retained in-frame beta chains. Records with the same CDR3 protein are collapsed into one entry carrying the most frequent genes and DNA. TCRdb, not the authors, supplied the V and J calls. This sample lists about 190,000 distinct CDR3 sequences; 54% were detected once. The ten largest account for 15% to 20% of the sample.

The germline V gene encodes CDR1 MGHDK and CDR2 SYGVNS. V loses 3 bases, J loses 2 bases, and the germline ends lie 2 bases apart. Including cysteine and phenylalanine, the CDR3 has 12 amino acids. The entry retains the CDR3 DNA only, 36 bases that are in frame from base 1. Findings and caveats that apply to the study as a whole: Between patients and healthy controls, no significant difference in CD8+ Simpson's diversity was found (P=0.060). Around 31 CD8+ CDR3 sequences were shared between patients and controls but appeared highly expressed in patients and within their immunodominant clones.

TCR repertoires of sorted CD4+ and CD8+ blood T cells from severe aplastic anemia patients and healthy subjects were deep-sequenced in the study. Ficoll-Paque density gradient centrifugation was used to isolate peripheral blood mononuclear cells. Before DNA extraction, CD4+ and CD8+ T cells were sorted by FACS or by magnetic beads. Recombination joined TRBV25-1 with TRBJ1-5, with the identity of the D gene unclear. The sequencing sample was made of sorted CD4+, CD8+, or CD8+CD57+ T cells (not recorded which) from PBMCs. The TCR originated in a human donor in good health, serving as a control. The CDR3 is CASSEGNQPQHF. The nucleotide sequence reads TGTGCCAGCAGTGAGGGCAATCAGCCCCAGCATTTT.